This is a list of T cell receptor beta chains from one sample in a study of Tregs in tolerant kidney transplant recipients. Using immunoSEQ multiplex PCR, the repertoire was profiled, and TCRdb retains in-frame clones only, with some absent. Of 15,000 to 20,000 clones in the sample, approximately 61% were seen once. Their target antigens are unknown. Input material: Tregs from blood cultured with allogeneic cells. The receptor set was obtained from a human donor in good health. The CDR3 runs from the conserved cysteine through the conserved F or W. Each record gives: CDR3 protein, CDR3 DNA, V gene, J gene, D gene, clone size. The D gene is left open where the match is weak. A clone size is listed for some rows: how often the clone was seen (once, few, many), or a class if it is expanded.

CASSRSQGMRNTEAFF	TGTGCCAGCAGCCGATCCCAGGGGATGCGGAACACTGAAGCTTTCTTT	TRBV14	TRBJ1-1	-	-
CASSLTGGAYEQYF	TGTGCCAGCAGCTTGACAGGGGGGGCCTACGAGCAGTACTTC	TRBV27	TRBJ2-7	TRBD1	-
CASSPRLAGVHEQYF	TGTGCCAGCAGCCCCCGACTAGCGGGAGTACACGAGCAGTACTTC	TRBV11-3	TRBJ2-7	TRBD2	-
CASSQPQGEAGAVETQYF	TGTGCCAGCAGCCAACCCCAGGGTGAAGCGGGAGCGGTTGAGACCCAGTACTTC	TRBV4-2	TRBJ2-5	TRBD2	-
CASSSWDGQPQHF	TGTGCCAGCAGTTCCTGGGACGGTCAACCCCAGCATTTT	TRBV6-4	TRBJ1-5	-	-
CASSVGWASGSTGELFF	TGTGCCAGCAGCGTCGGGTGGGCTAGCGGGAGTACCGGGGAGCTGTTTTTT	TRBV9	TRBJ2-2	TRBD2	-
CASSLAGLAGEYEQFF	TGTGCCAGCAGCTTAGCAGGACTAGCGGGAGAGTATGAGCAGTTCTTC	TRBV7-8	TRBJ2-1	TRBD2	-
CASTGGHLYEQYF	TGTGCCAGTACAGGGGGGCACCTCTACGAGCAGTACTTC	TRBV19	TRBJ2-7	-	-
CASSPPGQQETQYF	TGTGCCAGCTCACCACCCGGGCAGCAAGAGACCCAGTACTTC	TRBV18	TRBJ2-5	-	-
CASSEPGTGYEQYF	TGTGCCAGCAGTGAACCCGGGACAGGCTACGAGCAGTACTTC	TRBV6-1	TRBJ2-7	TRBD1	few
CALSPADTEAFF	TGTGCCTTAAGTCCGGCGGACACTGAAGCTTTCTTT	TRBV30	TRBJ1-1	-	medium-sized
CASSEIGPRGANTGELFF	TGTGCCAGCAGTGAAATCGGCCCGAGGGGAGCGAACACCGGGGAGCTGTTTTTT	TRBV2	TRBJ2-2	-	-
CASSKGSYEQYF	TGTGCCAGCAGCAAGGGGTCCTACGAGCAGTACTTC	TRBV6-5	TRBJ2-7	-	few
CATSRDRGRIGWQYF	TGTGCCACCAGCAGGGACAGGGGAAGGATCGGGTGGCAGTACTTC	TRBV15	TRBJ2-7	TRBD1	few
CASSSWRAGELFF	TGTGCCAGCAGCTCTTGGAGGGCCGGGGAGCTGTTTTTT	TRBV11-2	TRBJ2-2	-	-
CASSSTIGEKLFF	TGTGCCAGCTCATCGACCATCGGTGAAAAACTGTTTTTT	TRBV18	TRBJ1-4	-	-
CASGRAPGDTQYF	TGTGCCAGTGGGCGGGCGCCGGGCGATACGCAGTATTTT	TRBV19	TRBJ2-3	-	large
CASSRTRFEETQYF	TGCGCCAGCAGCCGTACCAGGTTTGAAGAGACCCAGTACTTC	TRBV4-1	TRBJ2-5	-	many
CASSLGTGEDEQFF	TGTGCCAGCAGCTTAGGGACAGGGGAGGATGAGCAGTTCTTC	TRBV11-1	TRBJ2-1	TRBD1	-
CASSLATSGSVPDTQYF	TGCGCCAGCAGCTTGGCGACTAGCGGGAGTGTCCCAGATACGCAGTATTTT	TRBV5-1	TRBJ2-3	TRBD2	-
CATSRDEMGPAGNQPQHF	TGTGCCACCAGCAGAGATGAGATGGGGCCCGCGGGCAATCAGCCCCAGCATTTT	TRBV15	TRBJ1-5	-	-
CASSLVQGASYGYTF	TGTGCCAGCAGCTTAGTCCAGGGGGCAAGCTATGGCTACACCTTC	TRBV7-2	TRBJ1-2	TRBD1	-
CASSPGTSGTGELFF	TGTGCCAGCAGCCCCGGGACTAGCGGCACCGGGGAGCTGTTTTTT	TRBV7-6	TRBJ2-2	TRBD2	-
CASSIDRDRRAFF	TGTGCCAGTAGTATAGATCGGGACAGGAGGGCTTTCTTT	TRBV19	TRBJ1-1	TRBD1	-
CASSVDPGDTQYF	TGTGCCAGCAGCGTAGATCCAGGGGATACGCAGTATTTT	TRBV9	TRBJ2-3	-	-
CASSYSTGYPTYEQYF	TGTGCCAGCAGTTACTCGACAGGGTACCCCACCTACGAGCAGTACTTC	TRBV6-5	TRBJ2-7	TRBD1	-
CSLLEQFF	TGCAGCCTCCTCGAGCAGTTCTTC	TRBV29-1	TRBJ2-1	-	once
CASSPRLAGGGRETQYF	TGTGCCAGCAGCCCCAGGCTGGCGGGGGGAGGCCGAGAGACCCAGTACTTC	TRBV5-4	TRBJ2-5	TRBD2	-
CASSQVAREFNNEQFF	TGTGCCAGCAGCCAAGTTGCCCGAGAGTTCAACAATGAGCAGTTCTTC	TRBV4-2	TRBJ2-1	-	few
CASSQDPGRVSAYGYTF	TGCGCCAGCAGCCAAGATCCAGGCAGGGTCTCAGCCTATGGCTACACCTTC	TRBV4-3	TRBJ1-2	-	few
CASSEESGGYFYGYTF	TGTGCCAGCAGTGAAGAGTCAGGGGGGTATTTCTATGGCTACACCTTC	TRBV6-1	TRBJ1-2	TRBD1	-
CASSVVSGGAWDTQYF	TGTGCCAGCAGCGTAGTTAGCGGGGGGGCCTGGGATACGCAGTATTTT	TRBV9	TRBJ2-3	TRBD2	-
CASSLRTSGRMDTGELFF	TGTGCCAGCAGCCTAAGGACTAGCGGGAGGATGGACACCGGGGAGCTGTTTTTT	TRBV7-2	TRBJ2-2	TRBD2	-
CASSWPSRSPISTDTQYF	TGCGCCAGCAGCTGGCCAAGTAGATCCCCTATTAGCACAGATACGCAGTATTTT	TRBV4-1	TRBJ2-3	-	-
CASSPQPGGNEQYF	TGTGCCAGCAGCCCCCAGCCGGGGGGAAACGAGCAGTACTTC	TRBV9	TRBJ2-7	TRBD2	-
CASSLGGTEQYF	TGTGCCAGCAGCTTAGGAGGGACCGAGCAGTACTTC	TRBV7-2	TRBJ2-7	-	few
CASSGVAPIGNTIYF	TGTGCCAGCAGCGGGGTCGCCCCAATTGGAAACACCATATATTTT	TRBV9	TRBJ1-3	-	medium-sized
CASSLGWNRGYTEAFF	TGTGCCAGCAGCTTAGGATGGAACAGGGGGTACACTGAAGCTTTCTTT	TRBV7-2	TRBJ1-1	TRBD1	-
CASSLAGTGPYEQYF	TGTGCCAGCAGCTTAGCGGGGACAGGTCCCTACGAGCAGTACTTC	TRBV7-2	TRBJ2-7	TRBD1	-
CASSLVGLSSYEQYF	TGTGCCAGCTCTCTAGTGGGCCTTAGCTCCTACGAGCAGTACTTC	TRBV18	TRBJ2-7	-	-
CASSITSGRRSEQFF	TGTGCCAGCAGCATCACTAGCGGGAGGAGAAGCGAGCAGTTCTTC	TRBV7-6	TRBJ2-1	TRBD2	-
CASSVRRNTGELFF	TGTGCCAGCAGCGTAAGGAGGAACACCGGGGAGCTGTTTTTT	TRBV9	TRBJ2-2	-	-